The 22 T cell receptor beta chains below were found in one sample sequenced in a study of blood T cell repertoires in COVID-19. Libraries were prepared by immunoSEQ multiplex PCR; TCRdb keeps only in-frame clonotypes and omits some of them. The sample comprises fewer than 500,000 clones, approximately 90% of which are singletons, and roughly 0.76% rests with the top ten. Sequencing was carried out using peripheral blood. Receptor source: a young man with COVID-19, enrolled during active disease.

The chain links TRBV30 to TRBJ1-2; tentative D call: TRBD1 (6 bases). The germline V gene encodes CDR1 GTSNPN and CDR2 SVGIG (reference sequence). The CDR3 spans 14 residues. Deletions cut 4 bases from V and 0 bases from J, with 12 bases between. This CDR3 reads CAWTETGTNYGYTF. The CDR3 DNA sequence: TGTGCCTGGACCGAAACAGGGACTAACTATGGCTACACCTTC.

J is TRBJ1-2 and V is TRBV4-1, with 9 positions matching TRBD1. The germline gives CDR1 MGHRA, CDR2 YSYEKL. Germline trimming cut 2 bases from V and 3 bases from J; bases unmatched to any gene: 13. The CDR3 is 18 amino acids. The chain's CDR3 is CASSQTFPGQGVHYGYTF. The CDR3 region has the DNA TGCGCCAGCAGCCAAACATTCCCGGGACAGGGAGTTCACTATGGCTACACCTTC.

The rearrangement uses TRBV3-1 (or the pseudogene TRBV3-2) and TRBJ2-7, with 8 positions matching TRBD1. CDR1 and CDR2 (germline): LGHDT, YNNKEL (reference sequence). V lost 4 bases to trimming and J lost 3 bases; unmatched junction nucleotides: 11. The CDR3 contains 16 residues. The CDR3, as DNA: TGTGCCAGCAGCCCCCGGACTGGACAGGGATTCTACGAGCAGTACTTC. This translates into CASSPRTGQGFYEQYF.

This clone was detected a few times. The chain combines TRBV9 with TRBJ1-5, with 7 bases fitting TRBD1. J gave up 4 bases and V 0 bases, and 4 bases lay outside the gene matches. The CDR3 totals 15 residues. Germline assignment: CDR1 SGDLS and CDR2 YYNGEE. The CDR3 reads CASSVEGARNQPQHF. The CDR3 region has the DNA TGTGCCAGCAGCGTAGAGGGGGCGCGTAATCAGCCCCAGCATTTT.

This sequence joins TRBV19 and TRBJ2-1, with a tentative D call TRBD2 (5 bases). Trimming cost V 7 bases and J 7 bases, with 23 bases left between them. This CDR3 is built from 16 residues. CDR1 is LNHDA and CDR2 is SQIVND in the germline V gene (reference sequence). CDR3 in amino acids: CASMPPASRLMNEQFF. CDR3 in DNA: TGTGCCAGTATGCCCCCGGCTAGCCGTTTAATGAATGAGCAGTTCTTC.

The rearrangement uses TRBV2 and TRBJ2-1; D ambiguous. This CDR3 is 14 amino acids long. V was shortened by 6 bases and J by 3 bases, with 12 bases between the two germline ends. The germline CDR1 and CDR2 sequences are SNHLY and FYNNEI. As DNA, the CDR3 is TGTGCCAGCAGCCTACGTCCTTTCTACAATGAGCAGTTCTTC. This gives the protein CASSLRPFYNEQFF.

J is TRBJ1-6 and V is TRBV7-3; 9 bases agree with TRBD1. The trim removed 3 bases at V and 7 bases at J, leaving 10 bases unmatched. The CDR3 is made up of 17 amino acids. Germline V lookup: CDR1 SGHTA, CDR2 FQGTGA. The CDR3 DNA reads TGTGCCAGCAGCTTGTCACAGGGGGCCTCCGGGAATTCACCCCTCCACTTT. This codes for CASSLSQGASGNSPLHF.

The chain couples TRBV5-3 to TRBJ1-6; 9 bases align to TRBD1. TRBV5-3 is flagged as an ORF with uncertain function. The V and J ends lost 8 bases and 0 bases, in that order; junction bases with no gene match: 6. CDR3 size: 16 residues. CDR3 region: CARPTGQGSYNSPLHF. CDR3 DNA: TGTGCCAGGCCAACGGGACAGGGCTCCTATAATTCACCCCTCCACTTT.

The chain recombines TRBV24-1 with TRBJ2-1, with TRBD2 matching over 9 bases. Looked up from germline, CDR1 is KGHDR and CDR2 is SFDVKD. The V and J ends lost 7 bases and 7 bases, in that order; junction bases with no gene match: 10. CDR3 length: 15 amino acids. CDR3 in DNA: TGTGCCACCAGCATTGCTAGCGGGATACGGAATGAGCAGTTCTTC. Amino acid sequence: CATSIASGIRNEQFF.

V gene TRBV11-3 combines with J gene TRBJ2-3, with TRBD2 identical over 9 bases. Unmatched junction bases numbered 3, after V lost 5 bases and J lost 6 bases. In germline, CDR1 is SGHNT, CDR2 YENEEA. CDR3 length equals 13 residues. The CDR3 loop reads CASSPTSGDTQYF. CDR3 DNA sequence: TGTGCCAGCAGCCCAACTAGCGGGGATACGCAGTATTTT.

The chain carries TRBV10-2 and TRBJ2-6; 9 bases map to TRBD1. The CDR3 loop spans 21 amino acids. After removal of 3 bases from V and 1 base from J, the junction contained 16 bases not matched to a gene. Germline CDR1 and CDR2: WSHSY and SAAADI. As DNA, the CDR3 is TGCGCCAGCAGTGATCTTTTTTTGTTGGGGACAGGGATGTCTGGGGCCAACGTCCTGACTTTC. Translating gives CASSDLFLLGTGMSGANVLTF.

CDR3 nucleotide sequence: TGCGCCAGCAGCTACAACCAGGGGGATGTCTACAATGAGCAGTTCTTC. Protein: CASSYNQGDVYNEQFF. The chain is built from TRBV5-1 and TRBJ2-1, with 7 nucleotides matching TRBD1. This CDR3 spans 16 amino acids. Trimming cost V 3 bases and J 3 bases; bases outside gene matches: 9. Per the germline V gene, CDR1 is SGHRS and CDR2 is YFSETQ.

This clone occurred many times. The chain recombines TRBV2 with TRBJ2-2, with D perhaps matching TRBD1 (6 bases). Germline V gene sequence: CDR1 SNHLY, CDR2 FYNNEI. The germline V and J ends were trimmed by 4 bases and 4 bases, with 10 bases remaining between them. The CDR3 has 14 amino acids. CDR3 coding DNA: TGTGCCAGCAGTGGGGCGGACAGCACCGGGGAGCTGTTTTTT. It codes for CASSGADSTGELFF. Based on the CDR3 plus reference TRBV2 and TRBJ2-2, the full variable domain is EPEVTQTPSHQVTQMGQEVILRCVPISNHLYFYWYRQILGQKVEFLVSFYNNEISEKSEIFDDQFSVERPDGSNFTLKIRSTKLEDSAMYFCASSGADSTGELFFGEGSRLTVL.

The chain employs TRBV28 and TRBJ2-2, with TRBD2 identical over 12 bases. Germline V gives CDR1 MDHEN, CDR2 SYDVKM. The trim removed 4 bases at V and 6 bases at J, leaving 3 bases unmatched. This CDR3 comprises 15 residues. The CDR3 spells CASSSRLAGAGELFF. CDR3 DNA sequence: TGTGCCAGCAGTTCTAGACTAGCGGGAGCCGGGGAGCTGTTTTTT.

This rearrangement joins TRBV6-6 to TRBJ2-7; 8 bases match TRBD1. CDR3 size: 14 residues. Germline lookup yields CDR1 MNHNY and CDR2 SVGAGI (reference sequence). J was trimmed by 5 bases and V by 6 bases; bases with no gene match: 9. The CDR3 spells CASSLIGQGNEQYF. The CDR3 coding sequence is TGTGCCAGCAGCCTGATTGGACAGGGCAACGAGCAGTACTTC.

The table lists this clone with many counts. Other DNA sequences in this specimen translate into the identical CDR3. The V gene is TRBV27, the J gene TRBJ2-7, with D hard to call. Trimming left V 2 bases short and J 3 bases short, with 8 bases between. Per the germline V gene, CDR1 is MNHEY and CDR2 is SMNVEV (reference sequence). The length of the CDR3 is 13 residues. DNA of the CDR3: TGTGCCAGCAGTTTAGGGCTCTACTACGAGCAGTACTTC. This sequence encodes CASSLGLYYEQYF.

This clone was recorded once. The gene calls are TRBV6-5 and TRBJ2-2; a weak D match, TRBD1 (6 bases). The CDR3 is made up of 15 amino acids. Germline lookup yields CDR1 MNHEY and CDR2 SVGAGI. Trimming took off 6 bases at V and 5 bases at J, with 16 bases between the two ends. In DNA, the CDR3 is TGTGCCAGCAGCCGGGACAACCCGGGGACCGGGGAGCTGTTTTTT. This gives the protein CASSRDNPGTGELFF.

In nucleotides, the CDR3 is TGTGCCAGCCGAACCGGACTAGCGGGGATCACCGGGGAGCTGTTTTTT. It is translated as CASRTGLAGITGELFF. V usage is TRBV2 and J usage is TRBJ2-2; 12 bases are shared with TRBD2. Germline V gene lookup returns CDR1 SNHLY and CDR2 FYNNEI. Losses at the gene ends were 8 bases for V and 4 bases for J; bases not matched to a gene: 8. The CDR3 runs to 16 residues.

The chain has TRBV5-4 and TRBJ2-5; 9 bases agree with TRBD2. Germline trimming cut 2 bases from V and 1 base from J; bases unmatched to any gene: 6. The CDR3 totals 16 residues. CDR1 is SGHNT, CDR2 YYREEE, per germline (reference sequence). The CDR3 reads CASSFSSGGLQETQYF. DNA of the CDR3: TGTGCCAGCAGCTTTAGCAGCGGGGGGCTCCAAGAGACCCAGTACTTC.

This chain uses TRBV5-5 with TRBJ1-2, with 12 bases matching TRBD1. Germline V lookup: CDR1 SGHKS, CDR2 YYEKEE (reference sequence). The CDR3 covers 15 residues. With 4 bases clipped from V and 8 bases from J, the junction kept 9 bases outside the gene matches. CDR3 in amino acids: CASSGRDRGPDGYTF. The CDR3 nucleotides read TGTGCCAGCAGCGGCCGGGACAGGGGGCCGGACGGCTACACCTTC.

The V call is TRBV11-1, the J call TRBJ2-3, with 7 bases that match TRBD2. The CDR3 extends over 16 amino acids. V lost 5 bases to trimming and J lost 11 bases; unmatched junction nucleotides: 19. Germline values: CDR1 SGHAT, CDR2 FQDESV (reference sequence). In DNA, the CDR3 is TGTGCCAGCAGCCGGCCCCGTGGGGGGGAAAAGAGGGAGCAGTATTTT. It yields the protein CASSRPRGGEKREQYF.

As to this clone: In the same sample, other DNA sequences code for this CDR3. This rearrangement joins TRBV7-9 to TRBJ2-7; D is undetermined. The CDR3 loop spans 13 amino acids. Trimming left V 1 base short and J 4 bases short, with 8 bases between. Germline CDR1 reads SEHNR; CDR2 reads FQNEAQ (reference sequence). The CDR3 DNA is TGTGCCAGCAGCTTAGTTTCCCCTTACGAGCAGTACTTC. Residues: CASSLVSPYEQYF.